The rows below give T cell receptor beta chains drawn from one sample of a study of T cell clones after liver transplantation. Data came from immunoSEQ multiplex PCR; TCRdb stores just in-frame clones and leaves some out. This table has about 60,000 clones, over 70% appearing once. The specimen was CD4+ T cells from blood, collected before liver transplant. These receptors all stem from a human donor who received a liver transplant. CDR3s include the opening cysteine and the closing phenylalanine or tryptophan. A D gene is named only where the DNA matches it firmly. Size is stated for part of the rows, as once, few or many counts, or as a class when the clone is expanded.

clone size	D gene	V gene	J gene	CDR3 DNA	CDR3 protein
.	.	TRBV19	TRBJ2-5	TGTGCCAGTAGTCCGATAGGGGTTGGCGTAACCCAGTACTTC	CASSPIGVGVTQYF
.	TRBD2	TRBV20-1	TRBJ2-3	TGCAGTGCTACCGGGAGGGATACGCAGTATTTT	CSATGRDTQYF
.	.	TRBV6-1	TRBJ2-5	TGTGCCAGCAGATCCACCACGGGGGGCCCGGGGACCCAGTACTTC	CASRSTTGGPGTQYF
few	.	TRBV5-1	TRBJ1-1	TGCGCCAGCAGCAGTACAGGGAAAGCTTTCTTT	CASSSTGKAFF
medium-sized	.	TRBV2	TRBJ1-6	TGTGCCAGCAGTGGGCAGGGTAATTCACCCCTCCACTTT	CASSGQGNSPLHF
many	.	TRBV2	TRBJ2-3	TGTGCCAGCAGTGAAACGAGCGCGACAGATACGCAGTATTTT	CASSETSATDTQYF
.	.	TRBV5-6	TRBJ2-5	TGTGCCAGCAGCTTGCAGGGTATGGCACAAGAGACCCAGTACTTC	CASSLQGMAQETQYF
.	.	TRBV11-2	TRBJ2-5	TGTGCCAGCAGCTTAGGGACGGGAACTGTAATGGAGACCCAGTACTTC	CASSLGTGTVMETQYF
once	TRBD1	TRBV7-2	TRBJ2-3	TGTGCCAGCAGCCTGAAGACAGGGTTGGCAGATACGCAGTATTTT	CASSLKTGLADTQYF
.	.	TRBV6-1	TRBJ2-7	TGTGCCAGCAGTGGCTTAGGGGCAGGAGTCTACGAGCAGTACTTC	CASSGLGAGVYEQYF
.	.	TRBV5-1	TRBJ1-2	TGCGCCAGCAGCCTCCAGGGAAACCATGGCTACACCTTC	CASSLQGNHGYTF
.	.	TRBV6-1	TRBJ1-3	TGTGCCAGCAGTGAAGCGAGGGCTGTGGAAAACACCATATATTTT	CASSEARAVENTIYF
few	.	TRBV29-1	TRBJ2-3	TGCAGCGTTTCGCGGGGAGGCACAGATACGCAGTATTTT	CSVSRGGTDTQYF
.	TRBD1	TRBV12-5	TRBJ2-1	TGTGCTAGTGCCAAGGACAGGAACAATGAGCAGTTCTTC	CASAKDRNNEQFF
few	.	TRBV5-4	TRBJ1-2	TGTGCCAGCAGCGGGCGTGAGGCAGGGAATGGCTACACCTTC	CASSGREAGNGYTF
.	TRBD1	TRBV9	TRBJ1-1	TGTGCCAGCAGCGTAGCCGCGACAGGGGGAGAAGCTTTCTTT	CASSVAATGGEAFF
.	.	TRBV9	TRBJ1-1	TGTGCCAGCAGCGTAGGTCTAACAGGGTTTGGAACTGAAGCTTTCTTT	CASSVGLTGFGTEAFF
.	.	TRBV28	TRBJ1-5	TGTGCCAGCAGTTTACCTCCTAGGGGTATTCCCCTCAATCAGCCCCAGCATTTT	CASSLPPRGIPLNQPQHF